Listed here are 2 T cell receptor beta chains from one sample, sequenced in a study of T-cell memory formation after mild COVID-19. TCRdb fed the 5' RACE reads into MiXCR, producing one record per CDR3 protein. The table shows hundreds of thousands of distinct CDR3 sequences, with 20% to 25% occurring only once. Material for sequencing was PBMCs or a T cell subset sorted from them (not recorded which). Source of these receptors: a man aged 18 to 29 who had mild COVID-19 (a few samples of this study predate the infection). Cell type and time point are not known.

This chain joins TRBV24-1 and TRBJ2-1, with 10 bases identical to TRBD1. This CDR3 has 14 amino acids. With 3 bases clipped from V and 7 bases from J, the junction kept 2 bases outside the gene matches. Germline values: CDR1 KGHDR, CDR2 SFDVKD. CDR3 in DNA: TGTGCCACCAGTGATCGGACAGGGGGAAATGAGCAGTTCTTC. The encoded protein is CATSDRTGGNEQFF.

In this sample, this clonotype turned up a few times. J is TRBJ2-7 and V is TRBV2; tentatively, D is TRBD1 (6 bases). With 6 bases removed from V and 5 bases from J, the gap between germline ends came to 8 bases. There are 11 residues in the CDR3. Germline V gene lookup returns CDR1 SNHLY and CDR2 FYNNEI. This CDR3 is CASSRGDEQYF. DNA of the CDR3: TGTGCCAGCAGCAGGGGCGACGAGCAGTACTTC.